This TCR beta chain was recovered during a study of identifying expanded T cells in peripheral blood. The data were produced by immunoSEQ multiplex PCR, yet TCRdb's version contains in-frame clones alone and is incomplete. The sample holds approximately 100,000 clones, roughly 87% seen once. Germline V CDR1 and CDR2: LNHDA, SQIVND (reference sequence). With 3 bases removed from V and 3 bases from J, the gap between germline ends came to 14 bases. The CDR3 length is 15 residues. Points on this clone: The antigen is unknown.

Findings and limits, study-wide: Two-week clone count variance significantly increased as total template count grew. Over approximately two and four weeks, about 15 and 19 clones changed, versus roughly 1.1 between replicates.

The chain couples TRBV19 to TRBJ1-2; perhaps TRBD1 as D (5 bases). The sequence came from a person between 18 and 75 years old in good health. Sequencing was performed on blood. The CDR3 sequence: CASSMGSGTDYGYTF. DNA for the CDR3: TGTGCCAGTAGTATGGGGTCCGGGACGGACTATGGCTACACCTTC.